One and the same sample provided the 31 T cell receptor beta chains below, sequenced in a study of T cell responses to AZD1222 COVID-19 vaccine. Generated by immunoSEQ multiplex PCR, the TCRdb table keeps only in-frame clones and is missing some. Of 120,000 or so clones listed, around 88% are singletons. The sample consisted of peripheral blood, taken on day 0 of AZD1222 vaccination. The source is an adult in good health.

Here the CDR3 reads CASSTRQGGLFF. The CDR3 DNA follows: TGTGCCAGCAGCACCAGACAGGGTGGCCTGTTTTTT. The chain joins TRBV5-5 to TRBJ1-4, with 7 bases aligning to TRBD1. This CDR3 is 12 amino acids long. Trimming removed 4 bases from V and 14 bases from J; junction bases left unmatched: 8. CDR1 is SGHKS and CDR2 is YYEKEE in the germline V gene (reference sequence). Complete variable domain (other parts from reference TRBV5-5 and TRBJ1-4): DAGVTQSPTHLIKTRGQQVTLRCSPISGHKSVSWYQQVLGQGPQFIFQYYEKEERGRGNFPDRFSARQFPNYSSELNVNALLLGDSALYLCASSTRQGGLFFGSGTQLSVL.

The J gene is TRBJ2-1, the V gene TRBV5-1, with D perhaps given as TRBD1 or TRBD2 (5 bases each). Germline assignment: CDR1 SGHRS and CDR2 YFSETQ. Trimming left V 4 bases short and J 10 bases short, with 15 bases between. The CDR3 has 13 amino acids. Here the CDR3 reads CASSVGTSTEQFF. The CDR3 coding sequence is TGCGCCAGCAGCGTCGGGACGTCGACGGAGCAGTTCTTC.

The table lists this clone with a count of one. The chain is built from TRBV7-8 and TRBJ2-7, with 10 bases aligning to TRBD1. J gave up 2 bases and V 5 bases, and 6 bases lay outside the gene matches. This CDR3 has 15 residues. Germline lookup yields CDR1 SGHVS and CDR2 FQNEAQ. The CDR3 loop reads CASSVRTGGTYEQYF. DNA for the CDR3: TGTGCCAGCAGCGTAAGGACAGGGGGGACCTACGAGCAGTACTTC.

The rearrangement joins TRBV19 to TRBJ1-2, with 11 bases aligning to TRBD1. After removal of 5 bases from V and 8 bases from J, the junction contained 7 bases not matched to a gene. Per germline, CDR1 LNHDA and CDR2 SQIVND (reference sequence). The CDR3 loop spans 14 amino acids. CDR3 protein: CASSFRGTGGGYTF. The CDR3 DNA is TGTGCCAGTAGTTTCCGAGGGACAGGGGGAGGCTACACCTTC.

This chain links TRBV7-2 with TRBJ1-1; D is unresolved. V was cut by 6 bases and J by 3 bases, with 8 bases left in between. Looked up from germline, CDR1 is SGHTA and CDR2 is FQGNSA. This CDR3 comprises 12 residues. The CDR3 here is CASSRSHTEAFF. The CDR3, as DNA: TGTGCCAGCAGTCGGAGTCACACTGAAGCTTTCTTT.

This sequence joins TRBV3-1 (or the pseudogene TRBV3-2) and TRBJ1-5; D is undetermined. Germline-derived CDR1 and CDR2 are LGHDT and YNNKEL (reference sequence). V shed 1 base and J shed 5 bases, with 12 bases lying between them. CDR3 length: 15 residues. CDR3 coding DNA: TGTGCCAGCAGCCAAGGTTCGGGGTCTGATCAGCCCCAGCATTTT. Translated, it gives CASSQGSGSDQPQHF.

This chain uses TRBV18 with TRBJ2-3, with D perhaps matching TRBD2 (5 bases). CDR3 length equals 13 residues. V dropped 5 bases and J dropped 4 bases, with 10 bases sitting between them. The germline CDR1 and CDR2 sequences are KGHSH and LQKENI. CDR3 in DNA: TGTGCCAGCTCATCGGCGGGCTCAGATACGCAGTATTTT. This sequence encodes CASSSAGSDTQYF.

The chain uses TRBV4-1 and TRBJ2-2; D possibly uses TRBD1 or TRBD2 (5 bases each). The germline gives CDR1 MGHRA, CDR2 YSYEKL. The germline V and J ends were trimmed by 5 bases and 3 bases, with 16 bases remaining between them. This CDR3 is built from 16 residues. CDR3 DNA sequence: TGCGCCAGCAGCTACCCCTACGGGGCGGACACCGGGGAGCTGTTTTTT. Translating gives CASSYPYGADTGELFF.

This clone was recorded only once. The chain combines TRBV18 with TRBJ2-5; TRBD2 aligns across 10 bases. Germline loops: CDR1 KGHSH, CDR2 LQKENI. The CDR3 spans 15 residues. V gave up 2 bases and J gave up 3 bases; unmatched junction bases: 3. CDR3 DNA sequence: TGTGCCAGCTCACCAAACGGACTAGCGGAAGAGACCCAGTACTTC. Translation: CASSPNGLAEETQYF.

V is TRBV7-9 and J is TRBJ2-2; TRBD1 might be the D (6 bases). The CDR3 contains 16 residues. With 5 bases removed from V and 4 bases from J, the gap between germline ends came to 17 bases. The germline gives CDR1 SEHNR, CDR2 FQNEAQ (reference sequence). CDR3 amino acids: CASSNSGGLGTGELFF. DNA for the CDR3: TGTGCCAGCAGCAACTCTGGGGGCTTGGGCACCGGGGAGCTGTTTTTT.

V usage is TRBV5-1 and J usage is TRBJ2-5; 13 bases agree with TRBD2. The CDR3 is 16 residues long. Germline CDR1 reads SGHRS; CDR2 reads YFSETQ. With 7 bases clipped from V and 5 bases from J, the junction kept 11 bases outside the gene matches. In nucleotides, the CDR3 is TGCGCCAGCGGCCGGACTAGCGGGGGATTATTGGAGACCCAGTACTTC. This translates into CASGRTSGGLLETQYF.

The chain combines TRBV23-1 with TRBJ1-5; D may be TRBD1 (6 bases). TRBV23-1 is an open reading frame, and its role is uncertain. V shed 3 bases and J shed 0 bases, with 15 bases lying between them. This CDR3 has 17 amino acids. CDR3 nucleotides: TGCGCCAGCAGTCATTCCCAGGACAGTTATAGCAATCAGCCCCAGCATTTT. Its translation: CASSHSQDSYSNQPQHF.

The chain carries TRBV7-9 and TRBJ1-2; TRBD1 matches at 7 bases. This CDR3 is 16 amino acids long. The germline V gene encodes CDR1 SEHNR and CDR2 FQNEAQ (reference sequence). The J segment lost 4 bases and the V segment lost 0 bases, leaving 8 bases of the junction unmatched. CDR3 amino acids: CASSLATGIRSYGYTF. CDR3 nucleotides: TGTGCCAGCAGCTTAGCGACAGGGATTCGGAGCTATGGCTACACCTTC. Supplemented by reference TRBV7-9 and TRBJ1-2, the full variable domain reads DTGVSQNPRHKITKRGQNVTFRCDPISEHNRLYWYRQTLGQGPEFLTYFQNEAQLEKSRLLSDRFSAERPKGSFSTLEIQRTEQGDSAMYLCASSLATGIRSYGYTFGSGTRLTVV.

The chain couples TRBV7-8 to TRBJ2-7; 10 bases align to TRBD2. The ends lost 3 bases at V and 0 bases at J; junction bases unmatched: 5. CDR3 length: 16 amino acids. Germline CDR1 is SGHVS and CDR2 is FQNEAQ. CDR3 protein: CASSFGLADSSYEQYF. The CDR3 nucleotides are TGTGCCAGCAGCTTTGGACTAGCGGACTCCTCCTACGAGCAGTACTTC.

This clone was recorded a few times. The chain combines TRBV7-9 with TRBJ1-1; a possible D gene is TRBD1 (5 bases). Germline-derived CDR1 and CDR2 are SEHNR and FQNEAQ (reference sequence). The CDR3 is 12 residues long. V lost 5 bases and J lost 9, with 13 bases in between. CDR3 sequence reads: CASSQSTVKAFF. CDR3 DNA: TGTGCCAGCAGCCAATCGACAGTTAAAGCTTTCTTT.

This chain joins TRBV28 and TRBJ1-2, with D tentatively TRBD1 (6 bases). There are 12 residues in the CDR3. The germline gives CDR1 MDHEN, CDR2 SYDVKM. V lost 6 bases, J lost 4 bases, and 9 bases lay in between. The DNA for the CDR3 is TGTGCCAGCAGCCAAGGGGGCTATGGCTACACCTTC. This encodes CASSQGGYGYTF.

The V and J genes are TRBV11-1 and TRBJ2-3; no firm D call. This CDR3 has 13 amino acids. The germline V gene has CDR1 SGHAT and CDR2 FQDESV (reference sequence). Trimming took off 5 bases at V and 0 bases at J, with 6 bases between the two ends. The CDR3 is CASSLTSTDTQYF. The CDR3 region has the DNA TGTGCCAGCAGCCTCACTAGCACAGATACGCAGTATTTT. Complete variable domain (other parts from reference TRBV11-1 and TRBJ2-3): EAEVAQSPRYKITEKSQAVAFWCDPISGHATLYWYRQILGQGPELLVQFQDESVVDDSQLPKDRFSAERLKGVDSTLKIQPAELGDSAMYLCASSLTSTDTQYFGPGTRLTVL.

This clone showed up just a few times. The chain employs TRBV11-2 and TRBJ2-7; D is unresolved. Trimming pared 2 bases from V and 6 bases from J, leaving 5 bases between. The CDR3 loop spans 11 amino acids. Germline lookup yields CDR1 SGHAT and CDR2 FQNNGV. The chain's CDR3 is CASSLKVEQYF. CDR3 DNA sequence: TGTGCCAGCAGCTTAAAGGTCGAGCAGTACTTC.

The chain is built from TRBV29-1 and TRBJ1-1; TRBD1 might be the D (6 bases). The V gene's germline CDR1 is SQVTM and CDR2 ANQGSEA. This CDR3 is 13 amino acids long. The ends were cut back, 5 bases at V and 1 base at J, with 11 bases in the middle. DNA of the CDR3: TGCAGCGTTTACCAGACAGGGAACACTGAAGCTTTCTTT. It yields the protein CSVYQTGNTEAFF.

This chain uses TRBV6-2 or TRBV6-3 with TRBJ1-1; TRBD1 matches at 8 bases. From germline, CDR1 is MNHEY and CDR2 SVGEGT. CDR3 length equals 15 residues. After removal of 0 bases from V and 5 bases from J, the junction contained 5 bases not matched to a gene. The CDR3 loop is CASSYSGQGRTEAFF. CDR3 nucleotide sequence: TGTGCCAGCAGTTACTCCGGACAGGGCCGGACTGAAGCTTTCTTT.

This clone occurred a few times. The chain couples TRBV7-2 to TRBJ2-7; no clear D gene. The length of the CDR3 is 16 residues. The germline V gene has CDR1 SGHTA and CDR2 FQGNSA. The V and J ends lost 5 bases and 9 bases respectively, with 26 bases between them. The CDR3 loop is CASSVTGVSSLRGQYF. DNA of the CDR3: TGTGCCAGCAGCGTAACTGGTGTGAGTTCCCTACGAGGGCAGTACTTC.

This clone was picked up a small number of times. The chain employs TRBV7-2 and TRBJ1-4; possible D gene TRBD1, 6 bases. CDR3 size: 14 residues. Germline V gives CDR1 SGHTA, CDR2 FQGNSA. The germline V and J ends were trimmed by 2 bases and 6 bases, with 10 bases remaining between them. The DNA for the CDR3 is TGTGCCAGCAGCTTAAGCACAGGGTATGAAAAACTGTTTTTT. Protein: CASSLSTGYEKLFF.

J is TRBJ1-1 and V is TRBV12-5; TRBD1 matches at 7 bases. From germline, CDR1 is LGHNT and CDR2 FRNRAP. V lost 5 bases to trimming and J lost 5 bases; unmatched junction nucleotides: 8. The length of the CDR3 is 14 residues. CDR3 bases: TGTGCTAGTGGTCCCGAATTGACAGGGACTGAAGCTTTCTTT. This gives the protein CASGPELTGTEAFF.

The V and J genes are TRBV19 and TRBJ1-5; D may be TRBD1 (5 bases). Germline V CDR1 and CDR2: LNHDA, SQIVND (reference sequence). Trimming removed 7 bases from V and 0 bases from J, with 10 bases in between. The CDR3 loop spans 14 amino acids. The CDR3 DNA follows: TGTGCCAGTAAAGACAGATATAGCAATCAGCCCCAGCATTTT. Protein: CASKDRYSNQPQHF.

This sequence joins TRBV7-8 and TRBJ2-2; D gene uncertain. The CDR3 consists of 11 residues. V lost 3 bases, J lost 4 bases, and 0 bases lay in between. Germline V lookup: CDR1 SGHVS, CDR2 FQNEAQ. CDR3 protein: CASSFTGELFF. The CDR3 DNA reads as TGTGCCAGCAGCTTCACCGGGGAGCTGTTTTTT. The full variable domain, completed using reference TRBV7-8 and TRBJ2-2, is GAGVSQSPRYKVAKRGQDVALRCDPISGHVSLFWYQQALGQGPEFLTYFQNEAQLDKSGLPSDRFFAERPEGSVSTLKIQRTQQEDSAVYLCASSFTGELFFGEGSRLTVL.

This rearrangement joins TRBV6-5 to TRBJ1-4, with no clear D. Trimming pared 6 bases from V and 4 bases from J, leaving 12 bases between. CDR3 length equals 14 residues. From germline, CDR1 is MNHEY and CDR2 SVGAGI. CDR3 sequence reads: CASRPKGNNEKLFF. CDR3 nucleotides: TGTGCCAGCAGACCGAAGGGTAATAATGAAAAACTGTTTTTT.

This clone came up a few times. This chain uses TRBV10-3 with TRBJ2-7; 12 bases are a match to TRBD1. Germline V gives CDR1 ENHRY, CDR2 SYGVKD. With 6 bases clipped from V and 4 bases from J, the junction kept 13 bases outside the gene matches. The CDR3 length is 17 residues. CDR3 sequence: CAISLRDRGHSSYEQYF. The CDR3 coding sequence is TGTGCCATCAGCCTCCGGGACAGGGGGCATAGCTCGTACGAGCAGTACTTC.

This chain connects TRBV28 to TRBJ2-7; 9 bases agree with TRBD1. V gave up 5 bases and J gave up 7 bases; unmatched junction bases: 12. CDR1 MDHEN and CDR2 SYDVKM come from the germline V gene. This CDR3 contains 15 residues. The CDR3 coding sequence is TGTGCCAGCAGTCCCACCGGGACAGGGCTGAAGGAGCAGTACTTC. Translating gives CASSPTGTGLKEQYF.

The CDR3 DNA reads as TGTGCCACCAGCAGAGAGGCAGGGGGCAGGGCCGGGGAGCTGTTTTTT. It is translated as CATSREAGGRAGELFF. The rearrangement joins TRBV15 to TRBJ2-2, with 8 bases matching TRBD1. The CDR3 contains 16 residues. V lost 0 bases to trimming and J lost 6 bases; unmatched junction nucleotides: 6. Germline V gene sequence: CDR1 LNHNV, CDR2 YYDKDF (reference sequence).

The CDR3 sequence is CASSFAHRTGYEQYF. The CDR3 DNA is TGTGCCAGCAGCTTTGCCCATAGGACAGGCTACGAGCAGTACTTC. The V gene is TRBV5-6, the J gene TRBJ2-7; 7 bases map to TRBD1. Trimming cost V 2 bases and J 3 bases; bases outside gene matches: 8. The CDR3 loop spans 15 amino acids. CDR1 is SGHDT and CDR2 is YYEEEE in the germline V gene.

In its sample, this clone was seen once. This chain connects TRBV15 to TRBJ1-4; the D is unclear. V lost 0 bases and J lost 8, with 13 bases in between. The CDR3 extends over 15 amino acids. Per the germline V gene, CDR1 is LNHNV and CDR2 is YYDKDF (reference sequence). The CDR3 is CATSRDRYTLEKLFF. The CDR3 DNA sequence: TGTGCCACCAGCAGAGATAGATACACGTTGGAAAAACTGTTTTTT.